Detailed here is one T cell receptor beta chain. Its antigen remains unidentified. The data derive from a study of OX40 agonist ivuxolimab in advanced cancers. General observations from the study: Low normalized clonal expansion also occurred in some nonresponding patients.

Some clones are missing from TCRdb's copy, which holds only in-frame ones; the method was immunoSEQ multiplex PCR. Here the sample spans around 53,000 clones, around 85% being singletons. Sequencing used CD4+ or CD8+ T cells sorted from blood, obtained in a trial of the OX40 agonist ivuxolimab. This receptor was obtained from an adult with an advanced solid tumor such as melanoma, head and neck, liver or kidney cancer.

The CDR3 here is CASSYSAGNTIYF. In nucleotides, the CDR3 is TGTGCCAGCAGTTACTCGGCTGGAAACACCATATATTTT. The J gene is TRBJ1-3, the V gene TRBV6-5; D gene uncertain. This CDR3 contains 13 residues. The V end was cut by 0 bases, the J end by 2 bases, with 2 bases between. Germline CDR1 is MNHEY and CDR2 is SVGAGI.